The 20 T cell receptor beta chains in this list originate from one sample, sequenced in a study of T cell responses to AZD1222 COVID-19 vaccine. TCRdb's table, derived via immunoSEQ multiplex PCR, lists solely in-frame clones and lacks some. The data contain approximately 190,000 clones, around 94% of them seen just once; the ten biggest clones take up over 1%. Sequences were derived from peripheral blood, sampled on day 0 of AZD1222 vaccination. The receptors originated from an adult in good health.

The chain uses TRBV23-1 and TRBJ1-1; no firm D call. TRBV23-1 is sorted into the ORF group, with uncertain function. The CDR3 extends over 13 amino acids. V was trimmed by 11 bases and J by 2 bases, leaving 15 bases between them. The chain's CDR3 is CARRGVLNTEAFF. The CDR3 DNA is TGCGCCCGTCGTGGGGTACTCAACACTGAAGCTTTCTTT.

The J gene is TRBJ1-3, the V gene TRBV7-2; D gene uncertain. The CDR3 is 15 residues long. Germline V CDR1 and CDR2: SGHTA, FQGNSA. V lost 1 base and J lost 5, with 12 bases in between. CDR3 bases: TGTGCCAGCAGCTTAGGGTGGGGTGGGCGAAACACCATATATTTT. Translating it yields CASSLGWGGRNTIYF.

The CDR3 spells CASSSQGLNTEAFF. The CDR3 coding sequence is TGTGCCAGCTCTTCCCAGGGGTTGAACACTGAAGCTTTCTTT. V gene TRBV18 combines with J gene TRBJ1-1, with TRBD1 as a possible D gene (6 bases). Germline CDR1 KGHSH, CDR2 LQKENI. The CDR3 is 14 amino acids. The V end lost 6 bases, the J end lost 0 bases, and 11 bases lay between the germline ends.

The rearrangement uses TRBV11-1 and TRBJ1-5; D remains unclear. With 3 bases removed from V and 0 bases from J, the gap between germline ends came to 3 bases. Germline assignment: CDR1 SGHAT and CDR2 FQDESV (reference sequence). This CDR3 has 13 residues. The DNA of the CDR3 is TGTGCCAGCAGCTTTGATAGCAATCAGCCCCAGCATTTT. Amino acid sequence: CASSFDSNQPQHF.

The V gene is TRBV5-4, the J gene TRBJ2-1; TRBD2 aligns across 10 bases. Germline CDR1 and CDR2: SGHNT and YYREEE (reference sequence). The CDR3 sequence is 15 residues long. V lost 4 bases, J lost 8 bases, and 9 bases stayed unmatched. The CDR3 sequence: CASSPQRGGSDEQFF. CDR3 DNA: TGTGCCAGCAGCCCTCAGCGGGGGGGCTCGGATGAGCAGTTCTTC. Combining the CDR3 with reference TRBV5-4 and TRBJ2-1 gives the whole variable domain ETGVTQSPTHLIKTRGQQVTLRCSSQSGHNTVSWYQQALGQGPQFIFQYYREEENGRGNFPPRFSGLQFPNYSSELNVNALELDDSALYLCASSPQRGGSDEQFFGPGTRLTVL.

The chain couples TRBV5-6 to TRBJ1-4; 8 nucleotides match TRBD1. With 4 bases clipped from V and 8 bases from J, the junction kept 7 bases outside the gene matches. The CDR3 runs to 14 residues. Germline values: CDR1 SGHDT, CDR2 YYEEEE. CDR3 bases: TGTGCCAGCAGCCAAGGACAGGGAGGGGAAAAACTGTTTTTT. Translation gives CASSQGQGGEKLFF.

The V and J genes are TRBV9 and TRBJ1-1, with D unclear. Trimming took off 0 bases at V and 7 bases at J, with 13 bases between the two ends. This CDR3 is 14 amino acids long. From germline, CDR1 is SGDLS and CDR2 YYNGEE. The CDR3 nucleotides read TGTGCCAGCAGCGTAGGCCAGTCAATTTTTGAAGCTTTCTTT. Encoded protein: CASSVGQSIFEAFF.

V and J are TRBV7-2 and TRBJ1-2; 9 bases line up with TRBD1. With 8 bases clipped from V and 10 bases from J, the junction kept 5 bases outside the gene matches. The CDR3 is 11 residues long. Germline CDR1 and CDR2: SGHTA and FQGNSA. The CDR3 is CASGDRVYYTF. The DNA for the CDR3 is TGTGCCAGCGGGGACAGGGTTTACTACACCTTC.

The rearrangement uses TRBV7-9 and TRBJ1-3, with D maybe TRBD1 (5 bases). CDR1 SEHNR and CDR2 FQNEAQ come from the germline V gene (reference sequence). The V end lost 5 bases, the J end lost 8 bases, and 16 bases lay between the germline ends. The CDR3 length is 14 residues. The CDR3 loop is CASSLGTRKDTIYF. The CDR3 DNA sequence: TGTGCCAGCAGCCTGGGGACCCGTAAGGACACCATATATTTT. The entire variable domain, with the rest obtained from reference TRBV7-9 and TRBJ1-3, is as follows: DTGVSQNPRHKITKRGQNVTFRCDPISEHNRLYWYRQTLGQGPEFLTYFQNEAQLEKSRLLSDRFSAERPKGSFSTLEIQRTEQGDSAMYLCASSLGTRKDTIYFGEGSWLTVV.

The rearrangement joins TRBV27 to TRBJ2-7; TRBD1 matches at 8 bases. CDR1 and CDR2 (germline): MNHEY, SMNVEV (reference sequence). V was pared by 6 bases and J by 2 bases, with 3 bases of the junction left unmatched. This CDR3 comprises 13 residues. This chain's CDR3 is CASRQQGAYEQYF. The CDR3, as DNA: TGTGCCAGCAGGCAACAGGGGGCCTACGAGCAGTACTTC.

The genes are TRBV7-2 and TRBJ2-7, with TRBD2 identical over 7 bases. CDR3 size: 13 residues. Germline lookup yields CDR1 SGHTA and CDR2 FQGNSA. Trimming took 4 bases from V and 11 from J; bases not matched to a gene: 11. Here the CDR3 reads CASSSRTRPEKYF. CDR3 sequence (DNA): TGTGCCAGCAGCTCAAGGACTAGACCGGAAAAGTACTTC.

CDR3 in amino acids: CASSLGRTLKLFF. The CDR3, as DNA: TGTGCCAGCAGCTTAGGACGCACTCTCAAACTGTTTTTT. This rearrangement joins TRBV7-2 to TRBJ1-4; D gene ambiguous. The CDR3 totals 13 residues. Trimming shortened V by 1 base and J by 11 bases, and 11 bases separated the two germline ends. Looked up from germline, CDR1 is SGHTA and CDR2 is FQGNSA.

V is TRBV20-1 and J is TRBJ1-6, with D unresolved. The V end was cut by 5 bases, the J end by 9 bases, with 8 bases between. Germline-derived CDR1 and CDR2 are DFQATT and SNEGSKA (reference sequence). This CDR3 spans 11 amino acids. The CDR3 sequence is CSAVDSSPLHF. Here the CDR3 DNA reads TGCAGTGCTGTTGACTCTTCACCCCTCCACTTT.

This chain connects TRBV7-9 to TRBJ1-3, with D perhaps TRBD1 (5 bases). V gave up 0 bases and J gave up 7 bases, with 13 bases separating them. The CDR3 totals 15 residues. Germline CDR1 and CDR2: SEHNR and FQNEAQ (reference sequence). This CDR3 reads CASSLASSEGNTIYF. CDR3 coding DNA: TGTGCCAGCAGCTTAGCTTCGTCAGAGGGGAACACCATATATTTT.

The V call is TRBV18, the J call TRBJ1-6; a weak D match, TRBD1 (6 bases). There are 15 residues in the CDR3. In germline, CDR1 is KGHSH, CDR2 LQKENI. V was clipped by 2 bases and J by 10 bases, with 15 bases between them. The CDR3 region is CASSPGNRVYSPLHF. The CDR3 nucleotides read TGTGCCAGCTCACCAGGCAACAGGGTTTACTCACCCCTCCACTTT.

The V and J genes are TRBV18 and TRBJ1-5; TRBD1 might be the D (5 bases). Between the trimmed V and J ends, which lost 2 bases and 0 bases, there was a span of 14 bases. The CDR3 is 17 residues long. In germline, CDR1 is KGHSH, CDR2 LQKENI. The CDR3 DNA follows: TGTGCCAGCTCACCATGGGGGGGGGAGCATAGCAATCAGCCCCAGCATTTT. This translates into CASSPWGGEHSNQPQHF.

The V gene is TRBV10-1, the J gene TRBJ1-1; TRBD1 agrees at 9 bases. Germline V CDR1 and CDR2: WNHNN, SYGVQD (reference sequence). V lost 8 bases to trimming and J lost 5 bases; unmatched junction nucleotides: 9. The CDR3 length is 14 residues. The CDR3 DNA reads TGCGCCAGCTCTCCCGGGGACAGGGCTACTGAAGCTTTCTTT. Translation: CASSPGDRATEAFF.

The table lists this clone with a count of one. This sequence joins TRBV6-2 or TRBV6-3 and TRBJ1-6; D ambiguous. V was cut by 6 bases and J by 13 bases, with 13 bases left in between. This CDR3 has 12 amino acids. Germline values: CDR1 MNHEY, CDR2 SVGEGT. In DNA, the CDR3 is TGTGCCAGCAGCGATCACCCTAGGCCCCTCCACTTT. The encoded protein is CASSDHPRPLHF.

This chain joins TRBV10-3 and TRBJ1-1, with D possibly being TRBD1 (5 bases). Germline loops: CDR1 ENHRY, CDR2 SYGVKD. Trimming shortened V by 10 bases and J by 3 bases, and 15 bases separated the two germline ends. The CDR3 spans 13 residues. The CDR3 DNA reads TGTGCCACTAGGGGCGGGGGGGACACTGAAGCTTTCTTT. Translating it yields CATRGGGDTEAFF.

CDR3 nucleotide sequence: TGTGCTAGTGGTTTACAGGCCTACACTGAAGCTTTCTTT. This sequence encodes CASGLQAYTEAFF. The chain employs TRBV12-5 and TRBJ1-1, with D maybe TRBD1 (5 bases). Per germline, CDR1 LGHNT and CDR2 FRNRAP. The CDR3 contains 13 residues. The germline V and J ends were trimmed by 3 bases and 3 bases, with 8 bases remaining between them.